This T cell receptor (beta chain) was identified during a study of cytomegalovirus exposure and HLA in healthy donors. PCR amplification relied on 60 Vbeta primers (plus 13 Jbeta primers). Clones were sequenced by immunoSEQ multiplex PCR, and TCRdb holds only the in-frame ones, with some missing. This repertoire shows some 120,000 clones, 80% found once; its top ten account for about 8.9%. Concerning this clone: Its antigen is not identified.

Study-level findings and limits: According to a later analysis, donors in an Asian-associated ancestry cluster reportedly had fewer N-insertions than the approximately 620-donor mean. Data from an earlier analysis indicated that most TCR beta V segments were productive either about 90% or about 30% of the time.

This CDR3 region has 15 residues. J was trimmed by 5 bases and V by 3 bases; bases with no gene match: 4. Germline-derived CDR1 and CDR2 are MRHNA and SNTAGT. The TCR was taken from a man aged 25-45 years in good health and CMV-seropositive. Sequences were obtained from PBMCs. This chain connects TRBV6-4 to TRBJ2-1; TRBD2 aligns across 10 bases. The CDR3 loop reads CASSEGLAANNEQFF. For the CDR3, the DNA is TGTGCCAGCAGTGAAGGACTAGCGGCGAACAATGAGCAGTTCTTC.